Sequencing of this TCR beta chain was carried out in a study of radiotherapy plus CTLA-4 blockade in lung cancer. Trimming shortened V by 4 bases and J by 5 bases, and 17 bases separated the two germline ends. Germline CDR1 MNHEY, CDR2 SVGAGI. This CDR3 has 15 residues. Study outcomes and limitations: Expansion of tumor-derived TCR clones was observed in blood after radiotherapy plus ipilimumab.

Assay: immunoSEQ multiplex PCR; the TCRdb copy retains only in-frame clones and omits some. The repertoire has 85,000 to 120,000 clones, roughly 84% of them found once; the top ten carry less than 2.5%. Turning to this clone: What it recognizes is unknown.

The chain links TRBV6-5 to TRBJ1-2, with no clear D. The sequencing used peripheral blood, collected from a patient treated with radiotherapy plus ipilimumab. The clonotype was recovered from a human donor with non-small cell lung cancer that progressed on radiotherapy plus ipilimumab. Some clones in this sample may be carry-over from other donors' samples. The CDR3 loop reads CASSLFLGWVYGYTF. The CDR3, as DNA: TGTGCCAGCAGTTTGTTTCTGGGTTGGGTTTATGGCTACACCTTC.